Below are 26 T cell receptor beta chains sequenced from a single sample in a study of beta chain features in type 1 diabetes (dated by TCRdb to between 2018 and 2020). These receptors have no known antigen. Libraries were prepared through the immunoSEQ multiplex PCR assay. The entire amount of isolated RNA was reverse transcribed using the High Capacity cDNA Reverse Transcription Kit, so the sequenced TCRB transcripts were expressed ones. TCRdb limited this immuneACCESS table to in-frame rearrangements with V and J called. A share of clones is missing; checked studies link under half to unresolved V genes, and the rest is unexplained. This sample comprises 100,000 to 150,000 clones, around 9% of them detected only once. The biggest ten clones account for approximately 0.7% of the sample. What the study reported, not specific to this receptor: Type 1 diabetes patients showed a moderate but significant shortening of TCRB CDR3 length in all four CD4+ subsets.

Material for sequencing was central memory CD4+ T cells from blood. The receptor set was obtained from a man between 25 and 39 years old with type 1 diabetes.

This clone was counted between two and nine times. V and J are TRBV7-3 and TRBJ1-2, with TRBD1 identical over 8 bases. The CDR3 extends over 13 amino acids. After removal of 5 bases from V and 4 bases from J, the junction contained 3 bases not matched to a gene. Germline V gene data show CDR1 as SGHTA and CDR2 as FQGTGA. The CDR3 DNA sequence: TGTGCCAGCAGCGGACAGGGTAGCTATGGCTACACCTTC. Amino acids: CASSGQGSYGYTF. The whole variable domain, remainder taken from reference TRBV7-3 and TRBJ1-2, is GAGVSQTPSNKVTEKGKYVELRCDPISGHTALYWYRQSLGQGPEFLIYFQGTGAADDSGLPNDRFFAVRPEGSVSTLKIQRTERGDSAVYLCASSGQGSYGYTFGSGTRLTVV.

V is TRBV30 and J is TRBJ1-2, with D unclear. The CDR3 sequence is 12 residues long. V was clipped by 2 bases and J by 8 bases, with 12 bases between them. CDR1 GTSNPN and CDR2 SVGIG come from the germline V gene (reference sequence). The CDR3 region is CAWSLNSGGYTF. The CDR3 DNA is TGTGCCTGGAGTCTGAATTCGGGGGGCTACACCTTC.

The rearrangement uses TRBV5-1 and TRBJ2-1; D not resolved. V gave up 4 bases and J gave up 5 bases, with 7 bases separating them. Germline V CDR1 and CDR2: SGHRS, YFSETQ. This CDR3 spans 12 amino acids. The CDR3 loop is CASSTDNNEQFF. The CDR3 DNA reads as TGCGCCAGCAGCACAGACAACAATGAGCAGTTCTTC.

V gene TRBV6-5 combines with J gene TRBJ1-1, with 9 bases aligning to TRBD1. Germline V gene sequence: CDR1 MNHEY, CDR2 SVGAGI. Losses at the gene ends were 5 bases for V and 2 bases for J; bases not matched to a gene: 6. The CDR3 is 15 residues long. The CDR3 is CASSRWTGANTEAFF. DNA of the CDR3: TGTGCCAGCAGTCGATGGACAGGGGCCAACACTGAAGCTTTCTTT.

The chain employs TRBV5-8 and TRBJ2-1; 9 bases align to TRBD1. Germline lookup yields CDR1 SGHTS and CDR2 YDEGEE. The CDR3 loop spans 19 amino acids. J was trimmed by 1 base and V by 2 bases; bases with no gene match: 13. The CDR3 region is CASSLGGQGFFKSYNEQFF. The CDR3 DNA reads TGTGCCAGCAGCTTAGGGGGACAGGGTTTTTTTAAGTCCTACAATGAGCAGTTCTTC.

The CDR3 sequence: CASSLVYRGNEQFF. CDR3 bases: TGTGCCAGCAGCTTGGTTTACAGGGGGAATGAGCAGTTCTTC. The V call is TRBV5-6, the J call TRBJ2-1, with 8 bases identical to TRBD1. The CDR3 is 14 residues long. J was trimmed by 7 bases and V by 0 bases; bases with no gene match: 3. The germline V gene has CDR1 SGHDT and CDR2 YYEEEE. The full variable domain, rest sourced from reference TRBV5-6 and TRBJ2-1, is DAGVTQSPTHLIKTRGQQVTLRCSPKSGHDTVSWYQQALGQGPQFIFQYYEEEERQRGNFPDRFSGHQFPNYSSELNVNALLLGDSALYLCASSLVYRGNEQFFGPGTRLTVL.

This clone was detected only a few times. The chain's CDR3 is CASSYSYKETQYF. For the CDR3, the DNA is TGTGCCAGCAGTTACTCGTACAAAGAGACCCAGTACTTC. This chain joins TRBV6-5 and TRBJ2-5, with D hard to call. Germline V gene data show CDR1 as MNHEY and CDR2 as SVGAGI. This CDR3 spans 13 amino acids. Trimming left V 0 bases short and J 3 bases short, with 5 bases between.

The gene calls are TRBV21-1 and TRBJ1-5; the table's D call, TRBD1, has no DNA check behind it. TRBV21-1 is flagged as a pseudogene. This CDR3 has 19 residues. The CDR3 sequence is CASSTRDRGKRRGNQPQHF. In DNA form, the CDR3 reads TGTGCCAGCAGCACCCGGGACAGGGGAAAAAGACGCGGCAATCAGCCCCAGCATTTT.

This rearrangement joins TRBV5-6 to TRBJ2-5, with unresolved D. In germline, CDR1 is SGHDT, CDR2 YYEEEE. The length of the CDR3 is 11 residues. The germline V and J ends were trimmed by 2 bases and 4 bases, with 3 bases remaining between them. This chain's CDR3 is CASSFLETQYF. CDR3 nucleotides: TGTGCCAGCAGCTTTCTAGAGACCCAGTACTTC.

This clone was counted only a few times. This chain joins TRBV5-6 and TRBJ2-1, with TRBD1 matching 9 bases. The CDR3 length is 16 residues. J gave up 5 bases and V 2 bases, and 8 bases lay outside the gene matches. In germline, CDR1 is SGHDT, CDR2 YYEEEE. The CDR3 DNA is TGTGCCAGCAGCTTAAAACCGGGACAGGGCGACAATGAGCAGTTCTTC. Translated: CASSLKPGQGDNEQFF.

This clone came up a few times. V and J are TRBV18 and TRBJ2-4, with 10 bases aligning to TRBD1. Germline V lookup: CDR1 KGHSH, CDR2 LQKENI. CDR3 length: 16 residues. Losses at the gene ends were 3 bases for V and 1 base for J; bases not matched to a gene: 3. The CDR3 spells CASSPPGQGAKNIQYF. The CDR3 nucleotides are TGTGCCAGCTCACCTCCGGGACAGGGGGCCAAAAACATTCAGTACTTC. Full variable domain (missing parts from reference TRBV18 and TRBJ2-4): NAGVMQNPRHLVRRRGQEARLRCSPMKGHSHVYWYRQLPEEGLKFMVYLQKENIIDESGMPKERFSAEFPKEGPSILRIQQVVRGDSAAYFCASSPPGQGAKNIQYFGAGTRLSVL.

The DNA for the CDR3 is TGTGCCAGCAGAACCCCGGGACAGGGGGCGTACGGCTACACCTTC. Translated, it gives CASRTPGQGAYGYTF. The V and J genes are TRBV27 and TRBJ1-2; the match to TRBD1 covers 12 bases. The junction had 10 bases not matched to a gene; V was cut back by 6 bases and J by 8 bases. Germline V gene sequence: CDR1 MNHEY, CDR2 SMNVEV (reference sequence). This CDR3 comprises 15 residues.

This clone was counted only a few times. This chain links TRBV5-1 with TRBJ2-1; 7 positions match TRBD2. Germline values: CDR1 SGHRS, CDR2 YFSETQ. The CDR3 consists of 13 residues. Trimming removed 3 bases from V and 10 bases from J; junction bases left unmatched: 7. The DNA for the CDR3 is TGCGCCAGCAGCTCCAGACTAGCTGGGGAGCAGTTCTTC. Translated: CASSSRLAGEQFF.

The chain joins TRBV7-9 to TRBJ2-7; D remains unclear. Germline V gives CDR1 SEHNR, CDR2 FQNEAQ (reference sequence). The CDR3 has 13 amino acids. V was clipped by 4 bases and J by 1 base, with 8 bases between them. CDR3 in amino acids: CASSSQESYEQYF. DNA for the CDR3: TGTGCCAGCAGCTCCCAGGAATCCTACGAGCAGTACTTC.

The V call is TRBV7-9, the J call TRBJ2-1; 7 nucleotides align to TRBD2. In germline, CDR1 is SEHNR, CDR2 FQNEAQ (reference sequence). V lost 2 bases to trimming and J lost 7 bases; unmatched junction nucleotides: 14. CDR3 size: 17 residues. This CDR3 reads CASSLIGSGFGRNEQFF. CDR3 sequence (DNA): TGTGCCAGCAGCTTAATCGGTAGCGGGTTCGGCAGGAATGAGCAGTTCTTC.

This clone has a handful of counts. The chain carries TRBV7-9 and TRBJ2-5, with a weak D call TRBD2 (6 bases). V was pared by 5 bases and J by 5 bases, with 21 bases between. The CDR3 extends over 16 amino acids. Per the germline V gene, CDR1 is SEHNR and CDR2 is FQNEAQ (reference sequence). The CDR3 is CASSPGWEVAIETQYF. In nucleotides, the CDR3 is TGTGCCAGCAGCCCCGGATGGGAGGTCGCGATTGAGACCCAGTACTTC.

Only a few counts were recorded for this clone. The V gene is TRBV6-5, the J gene TRBJ2-3, with a possible D match to TRBD1 (6 bases). The germline V gene encodes CDR1 MNHEY and CDR2 SVGAGI. This CDR3 spans 15 amino acids. V lost 5 bases and J 3 bases, leaving 15 bases between the germline ends. CDR3 sequence reads: CASSRSTGLTDTQYF. The CDR3 coding sequence is TGTGCCAGCAGTCGGAGCACAGGGTTGACAGATACGCAGTATTTT.

The chain recombines TRBV5-1 with TRBJ1-1; D is uncertain. This CDR3 region has 15 residues. Trimming pared 5 bases from V and 4 bases from J, leaving 18 bases between. CDR1 and CDR2 (germline): SGHRS, YFSETQ. The DNA for the CDR3 is TGCGCCAGCAGATATCGGCTGGCGGAGACCACTGAAGCTTTCTTT. Translating it yields CASRYRLAETTEAFF. The variable domain in full, with the rest retrieved from reference TRBV5-1 and TRBJ1-1, is KAGVTQTPRYLIKTRGQQVTLSCSPISGHRSVSWYQQTPGQGLQFLFEYFSETQRNKGNFPGRFSGRQFSNSRSEMNVSTLELGDSALYLCASRYRLAETTEAFFGQGTRLTVV.

This clone was seen more than once but under ten times. The sample holds other DNA sequences that translate to the same CDR3. The gene calls are TRBV18 and TRBJ1-6, with D unresolved. Trimming took off 0 bases at V and 6 bases at J, with 3 bases between the two ends. CDR1 is KGHSH, CDR2 LQKENI, per germline. CDR3 length: 13 amino acids. CDR3 residues: CASSPPLNSPLHF. Here the CDR3 DNA reads TGTGCCAGCTCACCACCCCTTAATTCACCCCTCCACTTT.

The gene calls are TRBV5-4 and TRBJ2-1; D remains unclear. The CDR3 covers 12 residues. Germline V gives CDR1 SGHNT, CDR2 YYREEE (reference sequence). V shed 2 bases and J shed 15 bases, with 15 bases lying between them. The CDR3 protein is CASSLSASLLFF. The CDR3, as DNA: TGTGCCAGCAGCTTAAGCGCCAGTTTATTGTTCTTC.

The V gene is TRBV29-1, the J gene TRBJ1-5; D possibly corresponds to TRBD1 (6 bases). CDR3 length: 13 residues. Trimming stripped 5 bases from V and 5 bases from J, with 13 bases between. Germline V lookup: CDR1 SQVTM, CDR2 ANQGSEA. The CDR3 nucleotides read TGCAGCGTTTTGGAACAGGGCGATCAGCCCCAGCATTTT. Translated, it gives CSVLEQGDQPQHF.

This clone was detected only a few times. The chain carries TRBV28 and TRBJ2-3, with D perhaps matching TRBD2 (6 bases). The CDR3 runs 15 residues. Germline assignment: CDR1 MDHEN and CDR2 SYDVKM. Trimming removed 3 bases from V and 0 bases from J, with 10 bases in between. As DNA, the CDR3 is TGTGCCAGCAGTTTGGGCGGGACTAGCACAGATACGCAGTATTTT. Its translation: CASSLGGTSTDTQYF.

The rearrangement uses TRBV7-2 and TRBJ2-7; 8 bases line up with TRBD1. The CDR3 sequence is 15 residues long. V lost 5 bases and J lost 3; bases outside the gene matches: 9. Per germline, CDR1 SGHTA and CDR2 FQGNSA. CDR3 bases: TGTGCCAGCAGCCCGGGACAGGCGATGAGCTACGAGCAGTACTTC. It codes for CASSPGQAMSYEQYF.

This chain joins TRBV5-4 and TRBJ2-2, with D possibly being TRBD2 (6 bases). Germline values: CDR1 SGHNT, CDR2 YYREEE (reference sequence). The CDR3 is made up of 15 amino acids. V was clipped by 4 bases and J by 4 bases, with 14 bases between them. CDR3: CASSQDRRGTGELFF. CDR3 coding DNA: TGTGCCAGCAGCCAAGATCGGCGGGGCACCGGGGAGCTGTTTTTT.

This clone was counted between two and nine times. The rearrangement links TRBV5-1 to TRBJ2-5, with D perhaps TRBD2 (5 bases). The V end lost 6 bases, the J end lost 0 bases, and 15 bases lay between the germline ends. Germline lookup yields CDR1 SGHRS and CDR2 YFSETQ. The CDR3 covers 15 residues. The CDR3 sequence: CASMRAPNNQETQYF. DNA for the CDR3: TGCGCCAGCATGCGGGCCCCCAACAACCAAGAGACCCAGTACTTC.

This clone was found a few times. The V call is TRBV7-3, the J call TRBJ2-7, with unresolved D. V lost 2 bases to trimming and J lost 3 bases, with 2 bases between them. The CDR3 is 11 residues long. Germline loops: CDR1 SGHTA, CDR2 FQGTGA. CDR3 residues: CASSLYYEQYF. DNA for the CDR3: TGTGCCAGCAGCTTATACTACGAGCAGTACTTC.